The clone carrying this T cell receptor beta chain showed up just a few times. Its antigen is still unknown. Trimming left V 8 bases short and J 0 bases short, with 19 bases between. Germline CDR1 is GTSNPN and CDR2 is SVGIG (reference sequence). CDR3 length: 15 residues. This specimen comes from a study of regulatory T cells in long-lasting Graves disease. The overall study: Persistent Graves' disease meant over 5 years of antithyroid drugs with positive TSH receptor antibodies. Findings and limits, study-wide: The study examined only peripheral blood, not thyroid tissue. The study found TRBV28, TRBJ1-2 and TRBJ2-5 favored in persistent disease.

Indicated time point: persistent/refractory GD, antithyroid drugs over 5 years with positive TRAb. Making the TCR library involved RNA that had been extracted from PBMCs. Relying on iRepertoire HTBI primers and Arm-PCR of CDR3 regions, the team built TCR beta libraries. In TCRdb, the multiplex PCR reads were re-called with MiXCR into one record per CDR3 protein. Of 400,000 to 500,000 distinct CDR3 sequences listed, 20% to 25% are singletons. This material consisted of peripheral blood mononuclear cells (PBMCs), taken when the disease was refractory, from a patient treated with antithyroid drugs. This chain joins TRBV30 and TRBJ1-2; no definite D call. The receptor was derived from a female donor with Graves disease. DNA of the CDR3: TGTGCCCGGACGGTAGGGCCGGGAGCTAACTATGGCTACACCTTC. It translates to CARTVGPGANYGYTF.